The 8 T cell receptor beta chains listed next were all sequenced from one sample in a study of tumor-infiltrating lymphocytes in localized non-small cell lung cancer. The table came from immunoSEQ multiplex PCR; TCRdb's copy has only in-frame clones and leaves some out. This table holds 5,500 to 7,000 clones, less than 85% found once. The sequenced sample consisted of lung tumor tissue. These receptors all come from a human donor with non-small cell lung cancer.

CDR3 DNA sequence: TGTGCCAGCAGCAGACAATCTAGCACTGAAGCTTTCTTT. It is translated as CASSRQSSTEAFF. The genes are TRBV2 and TRBJ1-1, with D uncertain. The CDR3 covers 13 residues. V lost 6 bases and J lost 4, with 12 bases in between. Germline V lookup: CDR1 SNHLY, CDR2 FYNNEI.

This clone was observed once. This chain links TRBV15 with TRBJ2-4; D may match TRBD1 or TRBD2 (6 bases each). The V end was cut by 0 bases, the J end by 6 bases, with 12 bases between. CDR1 is LNHNV and CDR2 is YYDKDF in the germline V gene (reference sequence). The CDR3 spans 15 residues. CDR3 DNA: TGTGCCACCAGCAGAGATCGGGGGCACGGAAACATTCAGTACTTC. Its translation: CATSRDRGHGNIQYF.

CDR3 nucleotides: TGCAGCGTTGTTACAAATTGGGGTCAGCCCCAGCATTTT. Translation: CSVVTNWGQPQHF. The chain employs TRBV29-1 and TRBJ1-5; no firm D call. This CDR3 comprises 13 residues. Germline values: CDR1 SQVTM, CDR2 ANQGSEA. V lost 4 bases and J 6 bases, leaving 13 bases between the germline ends. Looking up the rest from reference TRBV29-1 and TRBJ1-5 gives the full variable domain: SAVISQKPSRDICQRGTSLTIQCQVDSQVTMMFWYRQQPGQSLTLIATANQGSEATYESGFVIDKFPISRPNLTFSTLTVSNMSPEDSSIYLCSVVTNWGQPQHFGDGTRLSIL.

The chain couples TRBV19 to TRBJ1-6, with D perhaps matching TRBD1 (6 bases). V lost 6 bases and J lost 9, with 15 bases in between. From germline, CDR1 is LNHDA and CDR2 SQIVND (reference sequence). This CDR3 comprises 14 residues. This CDR3 is CASRQGPSASPLHF. The CDR3, as DNA: TGTGCCAGTAGACAGGGACCATCGGCTTCACCCCTCCACTTT. The full variable domain, completed using reference TRBV19 and TRBJ1-6, is DGGITQSPKYLFRKEGQNVTLSCEQNLNHDAMYWYRQDPGQGLRLIYYSQIVNDFQKGDIAEGYSVSREKKESFPLTVTSAQKNPTAFYLCASRQGPSASPLHFGNGTRLTVT.

The CDR3 sequence: CASSPLPGIDEQFF. CDR3 nucleotides: TGTGCCAGCAGTCCCCTCCCGGGTATAGATGAGCAGTTCTTC. The chain couples TRBV27 to TRBJ2-1, with D unresolved. CDR1 and CDR2 (germline): MNHEY, SMNVEV (reference sequence). The V and J ends lost 5 bases and 8 bases respectively, with 16 bases between them. The CDR3 runs to 14 residues.

In DNA form, the CDR3 reads TGTGCCAGCAGCGTCATCGGAGCTCAGCCCCAGCATTTT. This sequence encodes CASSVIGAQPQHF. The chain has TRBV7-2 and TRBJ1-5; no firm D call. The V end was cut by 5 bases, the J end by 6 bases, with 11 bases between. The germline CDR1 and CDR2 sequences are SGHTA and FQGNSA. The CDR3 is 13 amino acids. Together with reference TRBV7-2 and TRBJ1-5, the CDR3 gives the full variable domain: GAGVSQSPSNKVTEKGKDVELRCDPISGHTALYWYRQSLGQGLEFLIYFQGNSAPDKSGLPSDRFSAERTGGSVSTLTIQRTQQEDSAVYLCASSVIGAQPQHFGDGTRLSIL.

This chain links TRBV11-2 with TRBJ2-2; 8 bases map to TRBD2. This CDR3 has 15 amino acids. V gave up 7 bases and J gave up 2 bases; unmatched junction bases: 6. Germline-derived CDR1 and CDR2 are SGHAT and FQNNGV. For the CDR3, the DNA is TGTGCCAGCAAGCCGGGACTAGATAACACCGGGGAGCTGTTTTTT. It yields the protein CASKPGLDNTGELFF.

V gene TRBV27 combines with J gene TRBJ1-3, with 7 bases aligning to TRBD1. Germline values: CDR1 MNHEY, CDR2 SMNVEV (reference sequence). The CDR3 is made up of 17 amino acids. The V segment lost 5 bases and the J segment 0 bases; nucleotides outside the gene matches: 10. The CDR3 nucleotides are TGTGCCAGCAGTACCACGGGACAGCTATACTCTGGAAACACCATATATTTT. Protein product: CASSTTGQLYSGNTIYF.